The T cell receptor (beta chain) under discussion was sequenced for a study of CD8 T cells in ankylosing spondylitis. The trim removed 3 bases at V and 4 bases at J, leaving 13 bases unmatched. The CDR3 extends over 18 amino acids. Germline values: CDR1 DFQATT, CDR2 SNEGSKA (reference sequence). Study-level findings and limits: A motif of seven or eight highly homologous TCR beta variants was seen as apparently characteristic of ankylosing spondylitis blood. From matched ankylosing spondylitis synovial fluid, disease-linked clones were reportedly recovered at significantly enriched levels. In peripheral blood, disease-linked CD8+ clones occurred at relatively low frequencies. Prior work had noted some motif variants in reactive arthritis blood and synovial fluid.

This clonotype has only a few counts. Antigen: not known. For TCR beta, libraries came from quantitative 5'-RACE with molecular barcodes. TCRdb itself ran the 5' RACE reads through MiXCR, one entry per CDR3 protein. The sample carries fewer than 400,000 distinct CDR3 sequences, 7% to 9% recorded once. This sequence was found in a male donor with ankylosing spondylitis. The chain links TRBV20-1 to TRBJ2-5; 14 positions match TRBD2. Sequencing was carried out using blood, either unsorted or a sorted T cell fraction (not recorded which). Written as DNA, the CDR3 is TGCAGTGCTAGGCCGGGGACTAGCGGGAGTGGGGAAGGAGAGACCCAGTACTTC. It codes for CSARPGTSGSGEGETQYF.